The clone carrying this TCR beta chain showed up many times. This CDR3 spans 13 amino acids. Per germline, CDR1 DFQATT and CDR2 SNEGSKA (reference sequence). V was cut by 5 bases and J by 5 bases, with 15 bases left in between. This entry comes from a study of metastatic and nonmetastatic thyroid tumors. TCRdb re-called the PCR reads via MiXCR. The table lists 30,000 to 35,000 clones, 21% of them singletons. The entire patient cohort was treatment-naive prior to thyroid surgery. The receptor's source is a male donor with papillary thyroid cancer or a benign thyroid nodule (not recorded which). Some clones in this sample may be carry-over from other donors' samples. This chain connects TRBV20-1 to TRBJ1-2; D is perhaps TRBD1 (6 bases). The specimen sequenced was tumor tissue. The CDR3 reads CSARLQGRYGYTF. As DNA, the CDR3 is TGCAGTGCTCGCCTACAGGGTCGGTATGGCTACACCTTC.